The clone carrying this T cell receptor (beta chain) was observed a few times. The target antigen is unknown. Amplified material comprised TCR beta CDR3 regions derived from RNA transcripts. Second-round multiplex PCR followed a first-round RT-PCR using HTBI primers. Each CDR3 protein gets one entry after TCRdb re-called the multiplex PCR reads with MiXCR. Here the sample spans about 590,000 distinct CDR3 sequences, about 35% being singletons. This record comes from a study of Graves' ophthalmopathy and Graves' hyperthyroidism. Points from the study as a whole: A model of 13 signatures distinguished ophthalmopathy from stable hyperthyroidism at about 86% sensitivity and 81.08% specificity. Progression of ophthalmopathy was predicted by the model with around 68% sensitivity and less than 85% specificity.

The diagnostic workup employed clinical symptoms, serum thyroxine, TRAb, thyroid ultrasound and orbital computed tomography. The source of this sequence is an adult man with Graves' hyperthyroidism. The sequencing input was peripheral blood or thyroid tissue (not recorded which).

For the CDR3, the DNA is TGTGCTAGTGGTTTGAACACCAACACTGAAGCTTTCTTT. This translates into CASGLNTNTEAFF. The chain has TRBV12-5 and TRBJ1-1; D not certain. This CDR3 has 13 residues. V lost 2 bases and J 2 bases, leaving 6 bases between the germline ends. Germline V gives CDR1 LGHNT, CDR2 FRNRAP.